This T cell receptor beta chain was found in a study of cytomegalovirus exposure and HLA in healthy donors. Study-wide results and caveats: A later analysis found first-cohort TCR clusters tended to co-occur in the 120 validation repertoires. The classifier was said to identify cytomegalovirus status with high specificity and sensitivity.

Sequencing used immunoSEQ multiplex PCR; TCRdb keeps in-frame clones, though not all of them. Of about 200,000 clones listed, about nine tenths are singletons. CDR1 is SGHRS, CDR2 YFSETQ, per germline. Germline trimming cut 0 bases from V and 2 bases from J; bases unmatched to any gene: 4. The CDR3 contains 16 residues. With respect to this clone: Its matching antigen is unknown.

The source of this sequence is a woman between 18 and 29 years old in good health and CMV-seropositive. The sequenced sample consisted of PBMCs. The genes are TRBV5-1 and TRBJ2-3; 9 bases fit TRBD2. The CDR3 region is CASSLGASGNTDTQYF. DNA for the CDR3: TGCGCCAGCAGCTTGGGGGCTAGCGGGAACACAGATACGCAGTATTTT.